This entry lists 28 T cell receptor beta chains sequenced from one sample in a study of shared clonotypes between healthy human individuals. Profiling relied on immunoSEQ multiplex PCR, and the TCRdb table lists in-frame clones only, not all of them. This sample has about 700,000 clones; 92% occur once, and the top ten carry nearly 25%. Naive CD8 cells, CD45RO-negative and positively selected for CCR7, excluded terminally differentiated effector memory CD45RA+ cells. The material sequenced was naive CD8+ T cells sorted from blood. All receptors derive from a man aged 25-45 years in good health.

This sequence joins TRBV10-3 and TRBJ1-4, with 9 bases matching TRBD1. Germline values: CDR1 ENHRY, CDR2 SYGVKD. The CDR3 consists of 18 residues. V was clipped by 3 bases and J by 2 bases; unmatched bases: 10. CDR3 loop: CAISDYPGGTGTNEKLFF. CDR3 nucleotide sequence: TGTGCCATCAGTGACTATCCCGGAGGGACAGGGACTAATGAAAAACTGTTTTTT.

V gene TRBV6-5 combines with J gene TRBJ1-2; 8 positions agree with TRBD1. Germline V CDR1 and CDR2: MNHEY, SVGAGI. Trimming took 4 bases from V and 4 from J; bases not matched to a gene: 2. This CDR3 spans 13 amino acids. DNA for the CDR3: TGTGCCAGCAGTTGGACAGGGACCTATGGCTACACCTTC. Its protein is CASSWTGTYGYTF.

This chain connects TRBV14 to TRBJ2-2; D not resolved. This CDR3 is 15 amino acids long. Per germline, CDR1 SGHDN and CDR2 FVKESK. V was clipped by 2 bases and J by 0 bases, with 7 bases between them. CDR3 sequence (DNA): TGTGCCAGCAGCCAACTGGAAGCGAACACCGGGGAGCTGTTTTTT. Its translation: CASSQLEANTGELFF.

The chain joins TRBV27 to TRBJ2-3, with 10 nucleotides matching TRBD1. CDR3 length: 16 amino acids. The trim removed 7 bases at V and 4 bases at J, leaving 11 bases unmatched. Germline loops: CDR1 MNHEY, CDR2 SMNVEV (reference sequence). CDR3 loop: CASNTYDRGRPDTQYF. The DNA of the CDR3 is TGTGCCAGCAATACCTACGACAGGGGGCGCCCAGATACGCAGTATTTT.

This chain joins TRBV4-1 and TRBJ1-3; D call uncertain. The germline V gene has CDR1 MGHRA and CDR2 YSYEKL. The CDR3 has 18 amino acids. V lost 4 bases and J 1 base, leaving 20 bases between the germline ends. The chain's CDR3 is CASSLGPNTVPSGNTIYF. The DNA of the CDR3 is TGCGCCAGCAGCCTAGGACCGAATACCGTACCATCTGGAAACACCATATATTTT.

The V gene is TRBV27, the J gene TRBJ2-5; the match to TRBD2 covers 9 bases. After removal of 2 bases from V and 0 bases from J, the junction contained 4 bases not matched to a gene. Looked up from germline, CDR1 is MNHEY and CDR2 is SMNVEV (reference sequence). The CDR3 contains 16 residues. The CDR3 loop reads CASSLLSGRNQETQYF. The CDR3 bases are TGTGCCAGCAGTTTACTTAGCGGGAGAAACCAAGAGACCCAGTACTTC.

The rearrangement joins TRBV28 to TRBJ2-3, with 10 bases aligning to TRBD2. CDR1 and CDR2 (germline): MDHEN, SYDVKM. The CDR3 totals 17 residues. The V and J ends lost 1 base and 1 base, in that order; junction bases with no gene match: 5. CDR3 sequence reads: CASSLFSSGGGTDTQYF. DNA of the CDR3: TGTGCCAGCAGTTTATTTTCTAGCGGGGGAGGCACAGATACGCAGTATTTT.

CDR3 sequence: CSVDMGGSYNEQFF. The DNA for the CDR3 is TGCAGCGTTGATATGGGGGGATCCTACAATGAGCAGTTCTTC. V gene TRBV29-1 combines with J gene TRBJ2-1, with D possibly being TRBD2 (6 bases). This CDR3 is built from 14 residues. Per germline, CDR1 SQVTM and CDR2 ANQGSEA. V gave up 3 bases and J gave up 1 base, with 10 bases separating them.

With regard to this clone: Within the sample, other DNA sequences also encode this same CDR3. The chain joins TRBV5-1 to TRBJ2-7; D uncertain. This CDR3 contains 13 residues. V lost 1 base, J lost 0 bases, and 5 bases lay in between. Germline CDR1 and CDR2: SGHRS and YFSETQ. This CDR3 reads CASSLTPSYEQYF. The CDR3 DNA is TGCGCCAGCAGCTTGACACCCTCCTACGAGCAGTACTTC.

In this sample, this clone turned up a few times. The genes are TRBV5-1 and TRBJ2-3; 7 bases align to TRBD1. The CDR3 extends over 14 amino acids. J gave up 1 base and V 4 bases, and 3 bases lay outside the gene matches. Germline V gene lookup returns CDR1 SGHRS and CDR2 YFSETQ. The CDR3 here is CASSPGQGTDTQYF. In nucleotides, the CDR3 is TGCGCCAGCAGCCCCGGACAGGGCACAGATACGCAGTATTTT. Filled out from reference TRBV5-1 and TRBJ2-3, the complete variable domain reads KAGVTQTPRYLIKTRGQQVTLSCSPISGHRSVSWYQQTPGQGLQFLFEYFSETQRNKGNFPGRFSGRQFSNSRSEMNVSTLELGDSALYLCASSPGQGTDTQYFGPGTRLTVL.

The chain recombines TRBV27 with TRBJ2-1, with D perhaps matching TRBD2 (5 bases). The CDR3 runs 12 residues. V gave up 9 bases and J gave up 6 bases, with 12 bases separating them. Germline V gene sequence: CDR1 MNHEY, CDR2 SMNVEV (reference sequence). DNA for the CDR3: TGTGCCAGATCACGGGGTTGCAATGAGCAGTTCTTC. It yields the protein CARSRGCNEQFF.

This sequence joins TRBV18 and TRBJ2-7; 10 nucleotides line up with TRBD2. Looked up from germline, CDR1 is KGHSH and CDR2 is LQKENI. V was clipped by 3 bases and J by 3 bases; unmatched bases: 8. The CDR3 covers 16 residues. DNA of the CDR3: TGTGCCAGCTCACCCGGGGGGTCTAGCGGGGGCTACGAGCAGTACTTC. It codes for CASSPGGSSGGYEQYF.

The chain combines TRBV27 with TRBJ2-7; the D gene is possibly TRBD2 (5 bases). V was clipped by 6 bases and J by 2 bases, with 17 bases between them. CDR1 is MNHEY and CDR2 is SMNVEV in the germline V gene (reference sequence). The CDR3 has 15 amino acids. DNA for the CDR3: TGTGCCAGCAGCAAAACACTAGTGAGCGCCTACGAGCAGTACTTC. This sequence encodes CASSKTLVSAYEQYF.

The chain links TRBV7-9 to TRBJ2-5; D is possibly TRBD2 (5 bases). V lost 2 bases and J lost 5, with 15 bases in between. Germline lookup yields CDR1 SEHNR and CDR2 FQNEAQ (reference sequence). The CDR3 consists of 15 residues. CDR3 in amino acids: CASSLIFEGAETQYF. The CDR3 bases are TGTGCCAGCAGCTTAATTTTTGAGGGAGCGGAGACCCAGTACTTC. Variable domain in full (rest from reference TRBV7-9 and TRBJ2-5): DTGVSQNPRHKITKRGQNVTFRCDPISEHNRLYWYRQTLGQGPEFLTYFQNEAQLEKSRLLSDRFSAERPKGSFSTLEIQRTEQGDSAMYLCASSLIFEGAETQYFGPGTRLLVL.

V and J are TRBV2 and TRBJ2-7; 8 nucleotides match TRBD1. The CDR3 consists of 12 residues. The V segment lost 8 bases and the J segment 2 bases; nucleotides outside the gene matches: 2. Looked up from germline, CDR1 is SNHLY and CDR2 is FYNNEI. The CDR3 protein is CASHRGAYEQYF. DNA of the CDR3: TGTGCCAGCCACAGGGGGGCCTACGAGCAGTACTTC.

As regards this clone: Other DNA sequences in this sample translate to the same CDR3. The V and J genes are TRBV7-9 and TRBJ1-5; a possible D gene is TRBD1 (5 bases). CDR3 length: 14 residues. Trimming left V 4 bases short and J 6 bases short, with 13 bases between. Germline assignment: CDR1 SEHNR and CDR2 FQNEAQ (reference sequence). The CDR3 is CASSSQGAGQPQHF. Here the CDR3 DNA reads TGTGCCAGCAGCTCGCAGGGCGCCGGTCAGCCCCAGCATTTT.

The chain has TRBV13 and TRBJ1-1; D may be TRBD1 (6 bases). Germline lookup yields CDR1 PRHDT and CDR2 FYEKMQ (reference sequence). CDR3 length equals 13 residues. V was shortened by 6 bases and J by 5 bases, with 13 bases between the two germline ends. For the CDR3, the DNA is TGTGCCAGCAGAAGTAGGGGGTGGACTGAAGCTTTCTTT. It codes for CASRSRGWTEAFF.

The rearrangement links TRBV11-2 to TRBJ2-1; 8 bases are a match to TRBD2. The CDR3 contains 16 residues. The V gene's germline CDR1 is SGHAT and CDR2 FQNNGV. V dropped 0 bases and J dropped 4; count of bases not matched to a gene: 5. CDR3 DNA: TGTGCCAGCAGCTTAGATGGGACTAGTAATTACAATGAGCAGTTCTTC. Translating gives CASSLDGTSNYNEQFF.

This chain links TRBV27 with TRBJ1-2; 11 bases align to TRBD1. J lost 4 bases, V lost 5 bases, and 9 bases had no gene match. This CDR3 spans 16 amino acids. CDR1 MNHEY and CDR2 SMNVEV come from the germline V gene (reference sequence). The CDR3 reads CASSLSYGQGAYGYTF. CDR3 DNA: TGTGCCAGCAGTCTTTCCTACGGACAGGGGGCCTATGGCTACACCTTC.

The chain has TRBV27 and TRBJ2-1; TRBD1 is a possible D gene (6 bases). This CDR3 is 16 amino acids long. Germline V gene sequence: CDR1 MNHEY, CDR2 SMNVEV (reference sequence). Trimming removed 0 bases at V and 0 bases at J, with 9 bases between. CDR3 DNA sequence: TGTGCCAGCAGTTTATCGATGGACAGCTCCTACAATGAGCAGTTCTTC. This codes for CASSLSMDSSYNEQFF.

This chain links TRBV15 with TRBJ2-7; D possibly corresponds to TRBD2 (5 bases). The CDR3 runs 15 residues. Germline V gene data show CDR1 as LNHNV and CDR2 as YYDKDF (reference sequence). The ends were cut back, 0 bases at V and 3 bases at J, with 12 bases in the middle. The CDR3, as DNA: TGTGCCACCAGCAGAGATCGCGGACTCCTCTACGAGCAGTACTTC. Protein product: CATSRDRGLLYEQYF.

This clone is a singleton in its sample. The chain carries TRBV29-1 and TRBJ2-1; 14 bases are a match to TRBD2. This CDR3 has 16 residues. V lost 7 bases, J lost 8 bases, and 13 bases stayed unmatched. The germline CDR1 and CDR2 sequences are SQVTM and ANQGSEA. CDR3 in amino acids: CSAGGLAGDGWYEQFF. The CDR3 coding sequence is TGCAGCGCCGGGGGACTAGCGGGAGATGGCTGGTATGAGCAGTTCTTC.

The chain uses TRBV7-9 and TRBJ2-1, with D possibly TRBD2 on 6 matching bases. Per the germline V gene, CDR1 is SEHNR and CDR2 is FQNEAQ (reference sequence). V was trimmed by 5 bases and J by 15 bases, leaving 20 bases between them. This CDR3 has 13 residues. Written as DNA, the CDR3 is TGTGCCAGCAGCAACTCGAAGCGGGTAGTGCGGTTCTTC. It codes for CASSNSKRVVRFF.

The CDR3, as DNA: TGTGCCAGCAACTCACTAGCAGATTTAAACACCATATATTTT. This encodes CASNSLADLNTIYF. This sequence joins TRBV5-6 and TRBJ1-3, with D hard to call. Trimming left V 6 bases short and J 6 bases short, with 16 bases between. The CDR3 is made up of 14 amino acids. CDR1 is SGHDT, CDR2 YYEEEE, per germline.

CDR3 residues: CATRMGGSTDTQYF. The DNA for the CDR3 is TGTGCCACGCGGATGGGGGGGAGCACAGATACGCAGTATTTT. V and J are TRBV6-6 and TRBJ2-3; TRBD2 matches 7 bases. This CDR3 is 14 amino acids long. With 10 bases clipped from V and 0 bases from J, the junction kept 7 bases outside the gene matches. The germline V gene encodes CDR1 MNHNY and CDR2 SVGAGI (reference sequence).

J is TRBJ2-7 and V is TRBV5-6; D may be TRBD2 (6 bases). The germline V gene encodes CDR1 SGHDT and CDR2 YYEEEE. The CDR3 is 12 amino acids. Trimming took off 1 base at V and 7 bases at J, with 9 bases between the two ends. The CDR3 nucleotides are TGTGCCAGCAGCTTGATGGGGGGTGAGCAGTACTTC. Its protein is CASSLMGGEQYF.

The chain is built from TRBV27 and TRBJ2-2; 12 bases fit TRBD2. The CDR3 consists of 18 residues. V shed 5 bases, J shed 3 bases, and the junction held 10 bases outside the gene matches. Per the germline V gene, CDR1 is MNHEY and CDR2 is SMNVEV (reference sequence). The CDR3 DNA sequence: TGTGCCAGCAGTCTAGCTAGCGGGAGGGCCCGGTACACCGGGGAGCTGTTTTTT. Residues: CASSLASGRARYTGELFF.

This clone has just a few counts. This chain links TRBV7-9 with TRBJ2-5; D is unresolved. The CDR3 covers 13 residues. Germline assignment: CDR1 SEHNR and CDR2 FQNEAQ (reference sequence). V was pared by 1 base and J by 3 bases, with 6 bases between. In DNA, the CDR3 is TGTGCCAGCAGCTTAGGTCAAGAAGAGACCCAGTACTTC. Translated, it gives CASSLGQEETQYF.